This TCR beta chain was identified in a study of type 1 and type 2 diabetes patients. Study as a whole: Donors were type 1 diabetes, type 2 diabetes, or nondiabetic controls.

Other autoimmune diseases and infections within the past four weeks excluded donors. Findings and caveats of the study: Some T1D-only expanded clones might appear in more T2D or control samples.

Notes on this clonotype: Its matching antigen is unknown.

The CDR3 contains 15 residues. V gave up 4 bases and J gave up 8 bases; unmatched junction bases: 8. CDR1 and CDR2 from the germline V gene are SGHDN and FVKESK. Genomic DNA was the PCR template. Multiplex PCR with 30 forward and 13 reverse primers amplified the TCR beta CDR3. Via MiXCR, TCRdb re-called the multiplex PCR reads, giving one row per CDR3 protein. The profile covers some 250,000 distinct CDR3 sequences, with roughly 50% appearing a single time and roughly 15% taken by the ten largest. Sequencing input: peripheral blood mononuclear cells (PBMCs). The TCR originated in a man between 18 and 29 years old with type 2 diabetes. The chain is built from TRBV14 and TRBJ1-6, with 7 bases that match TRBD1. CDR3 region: CASSPQQGRDSPLHF. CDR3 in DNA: TGTGCCAGCAGCCCCCAACAGGGGAGGGATTCACCCCTCCACTTT.